This record concerns one T cell receptor beta chain sequence. Its antigen is currently unknown. The CDR3 extends over 15 amino acids. Germline values: CDR1 LNHNV, CDR2 YYDKDF (reference sequence). V was clipped by 2 bases and J by 5 bases, with 13 bases between them. Sorting from PBMCs produced CD4+ and CD8+ T cells. These data come from a study of CD8+ T cells in alopecia areata. General study results and limits: It was lesional scalp, especially alopecia totalis/universalis, that showed higher clonality than normal scalp.

RNA extraction was followed by reverse transcription into cDNA, which acted as the sequencing template. Using immunoSEQ multiplex PCR, the repertoire was profiled, and TCRdb retains in-frame clones only, with some absent. Of roughly 150,000 clones in the sample, less than 65% are singletons; the top ten hold roughly a fifth. Source: CD8+ T cells sorted from blood, taken at week 0. The chain combines TRBV15 with TRBJ1-5; the D is unclear. The source of this sequence is a human donor with alopecia areata. The CDR3 here is CATSRQRTPHQPQHF. Here the CDR3 DNA reads TGTGCCACCAGCAGACAAAGGACTCCTCATCAGCCCCAGCATTTT.